This TCR beta chain was observed in a study of cytomegalovirus exposure and HLA in healthy donors. Clones were read by immunoSEQ multiplex PCR, and TCRdb kept only the in-frame ones, dropping some. In the table there are about 200,000 clones, around 84% of which are singletons. This TCR came from a woman in her 30s in good health and CMV-seropositive. Sequenced sample: PBMCs.

CDR3 in amino acids: CASSPTTGTKSNQPQHF. The DNA of the CDR3 is TGTGCCAGCAGTCCTACAACAGGGACGAAGAGCAATCAGCCCCAGCATTTT. The J gene is TRBJ1-5, the V gene TRBV28; TRBD1 might be the D (6 bases). CDR3 length: 17 amino acids. Germline CDR1 and CDR2: MDHEN and SYDVKM. With 5 bases removed from V and 1 base from J, the gap between germline ends came to 18 bases. The full variable domain, with the rest looked up from reference TRBV28 and TRBJ1-5, is DVKVTQSSRYLVKRTGEKVFLECVQDMDHENMFWYRQDPGLGLRLIYFSYDVKMKEKGDIPEGYSVSREKKERFSLILESASTNQTSMYLCASSPTTGTKSNQPQHFGDGTRLSIL.